These T cell receptor beta chains were read from a single sample in a study of shared clonotypes between healthy human individuals. Repertoires were generated with immunoSEQ multiplex PCR, while TCRdb's copy carries only in-frame clones and drops some. Of some 1,600,000 clones in the sample, 95% to 99% are singletons; the top ten hold roughly 0.42%. The sequencing sample was made of naive CD4+ T cells sorted from blood. The receptor set was obtained from a man younger than 45 in good health. Both conserved end residues are part of each CDR3. A D gene is named only where the DNA matches it firmly.

d_call: TRBD1
v_call: TRBV7-2
j_call: TRBJ2-1
cdr3_aa: CASSSGTGVGLSQFF
cdr3_nt: TGTGCCAGCAGCTCCGGGACAGGGGTCGGATTGTCCCAGTTCTTC

d_call: TRBD1
v_call: TRBV19
j_call: TRBJ2-3
cdr3_aa: CASSATGVKDTQYF
cdr3_nt: TGTGCCAGTAGTGCGACAGGGGTTAAAGATACGCAGTATTTT

d_call: TRBD2
v_call: TRBV15
j_call: TRBJ2-7
cdr3_aa: CATSSPGTSPYEQYF
cdr3_nt: TGTGCCACCAGCAGTCCCGGGACTAGTCCGTACGAGCAGTACTTC

d_call: -
v_call: TRBV2
j_call: TRBJ1-1
cdr3_aa: CASSDRGRTEAFF
cdr3_nt: TGTGCCAGCAGTGACAGGGGACGGACTGAAGCTTTCTTT

d_call: -
v_call: TRBV5-1
j_call: TRBJ1-5
cdr3_aa: CASSPRDTSNQPQHF
cdr3_nt: TGCGCCAGCAGCCCCCGGGACACTAGCAATCAGCCCCAGCATTTT

d_call: TRBD1
v_call: TRBV29-1
j_call: TRBJ2-5
cdr3_aa: CSVSGERGPETQYF
cdr3_nt: TGCAGCGTTTCCGGGGAAAGGGGGCCGGAGACCCAGTACTTC

d_call: TRBD2
v_call: TRBV28
j_call: TRBJ2-1
cdr3_aa: CASDILAGERKFF
cdr3_nt: TGTGCCAGCGATATCCTAGCGGGAGAGAGAAAGTTCTTC

d_call: -
v_call: TRBV2
j_call: TRBJ2-7
cdr3_aa: CASTGRGYEQYF
cdr3_nt: TGTGCCAGCACTGGAAGGGGCTACGAGCAGTACTTC

d_call: -
v_call: TRBV9
j_call: TRBJ2-7
cdr3_aa: CASSAYSEGYEQYF
cdr3_nt: TGTGCCAGCAGCGCCTATTCAGAAGGGTACGAGCAGTACTTC

d_call: -
v_call: TRBV28
j_call: TRBJ2-3
cdr3_aa: CASSFRTDTQYF
cdr3_nt: TGTGCCAGCAGTTTCCGTACAGATACGCAGTATTTT

d_call: -
v_call: TRBV5-6
j_call: TRBJ2-7
cdr3_aa: CASSPDSAYEQYF
cdr3_nt: TGTGCCAGCAGCCCCGACAGTGCTTACGAGCAGTACTTC

d_call: -
v_call: TRBV28
j_call: TRBJ1-5
cdr3_aa: CASVTGSQPQHF
cdr3_nt: TGTGCCAGCGTCACTGGCAGCCAGCCCCAGCATTTT

d_call: -
v_call: TRBV11-2
j_call: TRBJ1-5
cdr3_aa: CASSLGRRENQPQHF
cdr3_nt: TGTGCCAGCAGCTTAGGGAGGCGCGAGAATCAGCCCCAGCATTTT

d_call: -
v_call: TRBV28
j_call: TRBJ2-1
cdr3_aa: CASSLLSLLAGNEQFF
cdr3_nt: TGTGCCAGCAGTTTATTGAGTTTGTTGGCAGGCAATGAGCAGTTCTTC

d_call: -
v_call: TRBV11-2
j_call: TRBJ2-3
cdr3_aa: CASSLTHPTDTQYF
cdr3_nt: TGTGCCAGCAGCTTAACCCATCCCACAGATACGCAGTATTTT

d_call: -
v_call: TRBV5-6
j_call: TRBJ2-3
cdr3_aa: CASSLPPGSDTQYF
cdr3_nt: TGTGCCAGCAGCTTGCCCCCTGGGTCAGATACGCAGTATTTT

d_call: TRBD1
v_call: TRBV6-6
j_call: TRBJ2-1
cdr3_aa: CASSWTGGDSEQFF
cdr3_nt: TGTGCCAGCAGTTGGACAGGGGGGGATAGTGAGCAGTTCTTC